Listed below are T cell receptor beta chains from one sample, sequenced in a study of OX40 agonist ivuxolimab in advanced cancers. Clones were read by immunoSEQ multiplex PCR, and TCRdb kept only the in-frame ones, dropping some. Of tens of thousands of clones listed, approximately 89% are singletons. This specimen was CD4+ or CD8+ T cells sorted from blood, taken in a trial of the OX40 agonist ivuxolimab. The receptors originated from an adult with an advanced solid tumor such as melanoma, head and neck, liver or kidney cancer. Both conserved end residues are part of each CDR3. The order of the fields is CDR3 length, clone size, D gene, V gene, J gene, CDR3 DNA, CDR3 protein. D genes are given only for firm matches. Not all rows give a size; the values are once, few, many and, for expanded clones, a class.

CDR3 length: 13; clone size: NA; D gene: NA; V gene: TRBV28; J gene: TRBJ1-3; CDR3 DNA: TGTGCCAGCAGCCCACCTCAGGGCAACACCATATATTTT; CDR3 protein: CASSPPQGNTIYF
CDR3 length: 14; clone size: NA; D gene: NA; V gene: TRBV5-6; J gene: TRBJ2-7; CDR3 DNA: TGTGCCAGCAGCTTTAGTCCCACATCCTACGAGCAGTACTTC; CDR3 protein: CASSFSPTSYEQYF
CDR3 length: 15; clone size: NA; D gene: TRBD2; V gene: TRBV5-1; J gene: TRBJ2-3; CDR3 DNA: TGCGCCAGCAGCTTGGTTCTAGCGGGCACAGATACGCAGTATTTT; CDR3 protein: CASSLVLAGTDTQYF
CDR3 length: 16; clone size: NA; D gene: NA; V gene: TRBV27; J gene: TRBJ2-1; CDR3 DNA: TGTGCCAGCAGTTTATCCCAAGTGGGAGGTTTCAATGAGCAGTTCTTC; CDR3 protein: CASSLSQVGGFNEQFF
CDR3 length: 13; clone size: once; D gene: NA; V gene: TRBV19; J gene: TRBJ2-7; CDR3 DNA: TGTGCCAGTAGTATACCCGGCAGGCACGAGCAGTACTTC; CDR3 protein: CASSIPGRHEQYF
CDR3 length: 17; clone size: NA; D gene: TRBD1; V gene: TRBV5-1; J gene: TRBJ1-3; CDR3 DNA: TGCGCCAGCAGCCTCCTGGACAGGGGATTTTGGGGAAACACCATATATTTT; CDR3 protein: CASSLLDRGFWGNTIYF
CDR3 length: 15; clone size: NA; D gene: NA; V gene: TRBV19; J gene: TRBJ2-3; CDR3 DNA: TGTGCCAGTAGTATCACCGGGACCCTCACAGATACGCAGTATTTT; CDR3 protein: CASSITGTLTDTQYF
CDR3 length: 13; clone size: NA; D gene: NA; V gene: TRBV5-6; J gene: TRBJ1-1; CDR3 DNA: TGTGCCAGCAGCTTGCTTCGGAACACTGAAGCTTTCTTT; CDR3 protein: CASSLLRNTEAFF
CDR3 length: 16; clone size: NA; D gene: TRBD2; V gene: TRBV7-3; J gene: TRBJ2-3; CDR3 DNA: TGTGCCAGCAGCTCTAGCGGGAGCAGGGGCACAGATACGCAGTATTTT; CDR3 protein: CASSSSGSRGTDTQYF
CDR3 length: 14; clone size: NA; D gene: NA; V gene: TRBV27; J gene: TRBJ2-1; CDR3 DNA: TGTGCCAGCAGTCCCCCTGGGGCTGGCAATGAGCAGTTCTTC; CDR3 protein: CASSPPGAGNEQFF
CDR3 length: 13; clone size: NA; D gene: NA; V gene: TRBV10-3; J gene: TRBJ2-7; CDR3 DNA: TGTGCCATCAGGGGGACGGATCACTACGAGCAGTACTTC; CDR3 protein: CAIRGTDHYEQYF
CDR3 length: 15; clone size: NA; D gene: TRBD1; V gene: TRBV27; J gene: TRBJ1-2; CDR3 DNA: TGTGCCAGCAGTTTAAGGGCGACAGGGATGAATGGCTACACCTTC; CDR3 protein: CASSLRATGMNGYTF
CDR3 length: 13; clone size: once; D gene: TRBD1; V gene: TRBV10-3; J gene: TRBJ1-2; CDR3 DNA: TGTGCCATCAGTGAGGATCGCGACAGGGCCTTCACCTTC; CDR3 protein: CAISEDRDRAFTF
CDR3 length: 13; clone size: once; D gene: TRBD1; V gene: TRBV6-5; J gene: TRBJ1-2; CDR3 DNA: TGTGCCAGCCGGCGGGGACAGGGGGATGGCTACACCTTC; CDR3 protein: CASRRGQGDGYTF
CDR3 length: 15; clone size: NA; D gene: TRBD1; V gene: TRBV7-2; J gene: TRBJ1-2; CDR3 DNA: TGTGCCAGCAGCTCTGACAGGGGGCTGATCTCTGGCTACACCTTC; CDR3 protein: CASSSDRGLISGYTF
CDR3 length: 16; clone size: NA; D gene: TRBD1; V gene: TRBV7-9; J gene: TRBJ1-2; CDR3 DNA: TGTGCCAGCAGCGCCCGCGGGACAGGGTCTGACTATGGCTACACCTTC; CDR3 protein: CASSARGTGSDYGYTF
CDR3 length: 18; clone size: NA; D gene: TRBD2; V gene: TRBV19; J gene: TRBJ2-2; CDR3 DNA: TGTGCCAGTAGTATCGGGAGGGTCCTTAGTCGAGGCACCGGGGAGCTGTTTTTT; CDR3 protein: CASSIGRVLSRGTGELFF
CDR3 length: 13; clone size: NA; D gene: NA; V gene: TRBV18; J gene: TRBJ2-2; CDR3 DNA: TGTGCCAGCTCACCAGAACAAACCGGGGAGCTGTTTTTT; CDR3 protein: CASSPEQTGELFF
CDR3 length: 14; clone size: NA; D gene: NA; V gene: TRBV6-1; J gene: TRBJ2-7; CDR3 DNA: TGTGCCAGCAGTGGAACTTTTCGTTCCTACGAGCAGTACTTC; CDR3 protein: CASSGTFRSYEQYF
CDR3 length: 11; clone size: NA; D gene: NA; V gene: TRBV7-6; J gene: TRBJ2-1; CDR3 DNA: TGTGCCAGCAGCGGTTACAATGAGCAGTTCTTC; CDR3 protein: CASSGYNEQFF
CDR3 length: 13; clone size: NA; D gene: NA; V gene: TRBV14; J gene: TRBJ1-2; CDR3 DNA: TGTGCCAGCAGCCAATCGGACTGGTATGGCTACACCTTC; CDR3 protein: CASSQSDWYGYTF
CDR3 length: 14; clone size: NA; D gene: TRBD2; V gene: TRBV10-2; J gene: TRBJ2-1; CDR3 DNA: TGCGCCAGCAGTCTAGGACTAGCGGGAGATGAGCAGTTCTTC; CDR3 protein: CASSLGLAGDEQFF
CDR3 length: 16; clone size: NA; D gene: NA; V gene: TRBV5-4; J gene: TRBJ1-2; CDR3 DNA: TGTGCCAGCAGCTTTGGAGGTCAGGGGCGCATCTATGGCTACACCTTC; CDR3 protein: CASSFGGQGRIYGYTF